Following are 13 T cell receptor beta chains from one sample sequenced in a study of human T cells and chemical hapten exposure. TCRdb independently ran MiXCR on the RACE reads; one entry per CDR3 protein. The sample contains some 400,000 distinct CDR3 sequences, roughly 4.8% of which appear only once. Time point specified: patch test 1, 2 weeks after DPC sensitization. Treatment: therapeutic diphenylcyclopropenone sensitization with weekly scalp DPC. The material was whole blood, obtained in connection with sensitization to the hapten diphenylcyclopropenone (DPC). All receptors derive from a woman between 50 and 59 years old with alopecia areata. Some clones in this sample may be carry-over from other donors' samples.

The chain combines TRBV9 with TRBJ2-7; 8 positions match TRBD1. The CDR3 has 15 residues. The V gene's germline CDR1 is SGDLS and CDR2 YYNGEE. The V and J ends lost 4 bases and 4 bases, in that order; junction bases with no gene match: 10. CDR3 bases: TGTGCCAGCAGCCTAAGACAGGGGAACGATTACGAGCAGTACTTC. Translating gives CASSLRQGNDYEQYF. Full variable domain (remainder filled in from reference TRBV9 and TRBJ2-7): DSGVTQTPKHLITATGQRVTLRCSPRSGDLSVYWYQQSLDQGLQFLIQYYNGEERAKGNILERFSAQQFPDLHSELNLSSLELGDSALYFCASSLRQGNDYEQYFGPGTRLTVT.

This clonotype was found many times. This chain links TRBV6-5 with TRBJ2-7, with a possible D match to TRBD2 (5 bases). Trimming removed 0 bases at V and 6 bases at J, with 12 bases between. The CDR3 has 14 residues. CDR1 and CDR2 from the germline V gene are MNHEY and SVGAGI. CDR3 bases: TGTGCCAGCAGTTACTCTCGGGGATCAGGCGAGCAGTACTTC. It encodes CASSYSRGSGEQYF.

This clonotype was counted ten times or more. DNA of the CDR3: TGTGCCAGCAGCTTTGAGGCAGATACGCAGTATTTT. This gives the protein CASSFEADTQYF. The rearrangement links TRBV5-4 to TRBJ2-3; D unclear. The CDR3 has 12 residues. Between the trimmed V and J ends, which lost 2 bases and 4 bases, there was a span of 5 bases. CDR1 and CDR2 from the germline V gene are SGHNT and YYREEE (reference sequence).

This clonotype was observed many times. This CDR3 reads CASRVREEKLFF. The DNA of the CDR3 is TGTGCCAGCAGGGTGAGGGAAGAAAAACTGTTTTTT. The chain has TRBV6-6 and TRBJ1-4, with D unresolved. Trimming took off 6 bases at V and 8 bases at J, with 10 bases between the two ends. The CDR3 runs to 12 residues. CDR1 is MNHNY and CDR2 is SVGAGI in the germline V gene (reference sequence).

This clonotype has just a few counts. Sequence at one end of the junction differs from germline and may be a read error. The chain has TRBV6-5 and TRBJ2-2, with D tentatively TRBD1 or TRBD2 (6 bases each). CDR1 and CDR2 from the germline V gene are MNHEY and SVGAGI. The CDR3 totals 15 residues. This CDR3 reads CASTRGGQTTRELFF. CDR3 DNA sequence: TGTGCCAGCACCAGGGGAGGCCAGACCACCAGGGAGCTGTTTTTT.

Only a few counts were recorded for this clonotype. V usage is TRBV30 and J usage is TRBJ2-1; D perhaps matches TRBD2 (5 bases). The CDR3 covers 13 residues. The germline gives CDR1 GTSNPN, CDR2 SVGIG (reference sequence). Trimming removed 8 bases from V and 0 bases from J, with 11 bases in between. CDR3 DNA: TGTGCCGCCAGCGGTAGCTCCTACAATGAGCAGTTCTTC. Encoded protein: CAASGSSYNEQFF. The full variable domain, its missing parts supplied by reference TRBV30 and TRBJ2-1, is SQTIHQWPATLVQPVGSPLSLECTVEGTSNPNLYWYRQAAGRGLQLLFYSVGIGQISSEVPQNLSASRPQDRQFILSSKKLLLSDSGFYLCAASGSSYNEQFFGPGTRLTVL.

There are many counts of this clonotype. This chain's CDR3 is CASTSFDRGSGYTF. CDR3 nucleotide sequence: TGTGCCAGCACCTCATTCGACAGGGGATCTGGCTACACCTTC. The genes are TRBV7-3 and TRBJ1-2; 8 bases are shared with TRBD1. The CDR3 is 14 amino acids. Germline V gives CDR1 SGHTA, CDR2 FQGTGA. With V trimmed by 7 bases and J by 7 bases, 11 bases remained unmatched.

The table lists this clonotype with many counts. The chain employs TRBV6-5 and TRBJ1-5; D unresolved. The CDR3 runs 16 residues. V was trimmed by 0 bases and J by 1 base, leaving 10 bases between them. In germline, CDR1 is MNHEY, CDR2 SVGAGI. As DNA, the CDR3 is TGTGCCAGCAGTTACTCCTATGGGCACAGCAATCAGCCCCAGCATTTT. Translation gives CASSYSYGHSNQPQHF.

This clonotype was detected ten times or more. This chain uses TRBV6-6 with TRBJ2-7; 12 nucleotides match TRBD2. Per germline, CDR1 MNHNY and CDR2 SVGAGI (reference sequence). J lost 5 bases, V lost 6 bases, and 8 bases had no gene match. This CDR3 contains 15 residues. The CDR3 here is CASSPTRLAGDEQYF. The CDR3 DNA sequence: TGTGCCAGCAGCCCTACCCGACTAGCGGGAGACGAGCAGTACTTC.

This clonotype has a handful of counts. The gene calls are TRBV6-2 or TRBV6-3 and TRBJ2-4; no reliable D call. CDR1 and CDR2 (germline): MNHEY, SVGEGT. This CDR3 comprises 10 residues. V was clipped by 5 bases and J by 9 bases, with 5 bases between them. This CDR3 is CASSDGIQYF. For the CDR3, the DNA is TGTGCCAGCAGTGACGGCATTCAGTACTTC.

This sequence joins TRBV29-1 and TRBJ1-4; D gene unclear. Germline V lookup: CDR1 SQVTM, CDR2 ANQGSEA. CDR3 length: 15 amino acids. V was cut by 7 bases and J by 8 bases, with 23 bases left in between. The CDR3 is CSARSRGPFEEKLFF. As DNA, the CDR3 is TGCAGCGCCAGATCACGTGGCCCTTTTGAGGAAAAACTGTTTTTT.

This clonotype was seen at least ten times. The genes are TRBV9 and TRBJ2-1; D is unresolved. From germline, CDR1 is SGDLS and CDR2 YYNGEE. Between the trimmed V and J ends, which lost 1 base and 0 bases, there was a span of 11 bases. This CDR3 is 16 amino acids long. This CDR3 reads CASSVRLKSSYNEQFF. The CDR3, as DNA: TGTGCCAGCAGCGTAAGGTTGAAGAGCTCCTACAATGAGCAGTTCTTC.

This clonotype was found a few times. V usage is TRBV4-1 and J usage is TRBJ2-1, with 11 bases aligning to TRBD2. V lost 1 base and J lost 5; bases outside the gene matches: 4. Germline values: CDR1 MGHRA, CDR2 YSYEKL. CDR3 length: 16 amino acids. The CDR3, as DNA: TGCGCCAGCAGCCAAGTGGAACTAGCGGGGGACAATGAGCAGTTCTTC. Translated, it gives CASSQVELAGDNEQFF.